This TCR beta chain was documented in a study of regulatory T cells in long-lasting Graves disease. Study-level results: TRBV28 was favored in persistent disease, as were TRBJ1-2 and TRBJ2-5.

Time point here: newly diagnosed GD, antithyroid drugs for less than 3 months. The authors made the TCR library using RNA they extracted from PBMCs. Construction of TCR beta libraries relied on iRepertoire HTBI primers and on Arm-PCR targeting CDR3 regions. TCRdb independently ran MiXCR on the multiplex PCR reads; one entry per CDR3 protein. The sample contains hundreds of thousands of distinct CDR3 sequences, 9.5% to 15% of which appear only once. V was clipped by 0 bases and J by 10 bases; unmatched bases: 9. The CDR3 has 16 amino acids. CDR1 and CDR2 from the germline V gene are LGHDT and YNNKEL (reference sequence). In the case of this clonotype: As yet, its antigen is unknown.

The same data also went into a second study, on T cells in Graves' hyperthyroidism and ophthalmopathy. This second study says: Among the patients, aged 18 to 65, hyperthyroidism was newly diagnosed and had lasted under 2 months.

The receptor's source is a woman aged 25-40 years with Graves disease. This material consisted of peripheral blood mononuclear cells (PBMCs), taken at new diagnosis, from a patient treated with antithyroid drugs. The chain has TRBV3-1 and TRBJ2-4; 10 bases are shared with TRBD2. CDR3 sequence reads: CASSQDVSGRAAIQYF. In nucleotides, the CDR3 is TGTGCCAGCAGCCAAGACGTAAGCGGGAGGGCCGCTATTCAGTACTTC.